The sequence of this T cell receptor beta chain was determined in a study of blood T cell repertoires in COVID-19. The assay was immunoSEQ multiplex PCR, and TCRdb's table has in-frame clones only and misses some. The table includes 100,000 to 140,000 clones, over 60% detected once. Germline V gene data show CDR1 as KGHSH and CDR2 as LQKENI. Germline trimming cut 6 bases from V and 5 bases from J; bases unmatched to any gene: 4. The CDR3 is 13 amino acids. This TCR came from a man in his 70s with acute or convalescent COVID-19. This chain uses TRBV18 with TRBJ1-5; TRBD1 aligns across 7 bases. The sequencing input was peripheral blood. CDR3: CASSGQKDQPQHF. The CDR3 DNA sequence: TGTGCCAGCTCGGGACAGAAAGATCAGCCCCAGCATTTT.